The following is a T cell receptor (beta chain) sequence with its context. Antigen unknown. At one boundary the junction diverges from the germline segment, which might be a read error. In germline, CDR1 is KGHSH, CDR2 LQKENI. This CDR3 region has 15 residues. RNA transcripts gave rise to amplified TCR beta CDR3 regions. With the HTBI primer set, the TCR CDR3 went through a first round of RT-PCR. TCRdb called the multiplex PCR reads again in MiXCR, with one record for every CDR3 protein. This table has about 640,000 distinct CDR3 sequences, approximately 15% appearing once. This sample was included in a study of T cells in Graves' hyperthyroidism and ophthalmopathy. Study outcomes and limitations: Stable hyperthyroidism was separated from ophthalmopathy by a model based on 13 V-J features.

Among ophthalmopathy patients, the Clinical Activity Score reached at least 3, the NOSPECS grade reached at least 4, and duration remained under 3 months. This sequence originates from a woman in her 50s with Graves' ophthalmopathy. The V and J genes are TRBV18 and TRBJ2-3; 7 nucleotides line up with TRBD1. Sequencing used blood. The chain's CDR3 is CASSPLQGRTDAQYF. The DNA for the CDR3 is TGTGCCAGCTCACCGCTACAGGGGCGCACAGATGCGCAGTATTTT.